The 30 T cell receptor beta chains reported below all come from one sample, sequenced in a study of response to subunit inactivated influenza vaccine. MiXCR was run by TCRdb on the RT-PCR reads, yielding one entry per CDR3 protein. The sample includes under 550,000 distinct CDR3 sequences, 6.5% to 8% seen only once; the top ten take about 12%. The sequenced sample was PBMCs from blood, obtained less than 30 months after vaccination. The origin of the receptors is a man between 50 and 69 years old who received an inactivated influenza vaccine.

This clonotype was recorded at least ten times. The CDR3 sequence is CASSLGLKNEQFF. For the CDR3, the DNA is TGTGCCAGCAGCTTGGGACTAAAAAATGAGCAGTTCTTC. The rearrangement uses TRBV5-4 and TRBJ2-1, with TRBD2 as a possible D gene (5 bases). Germline CDR1 and CDR2: SGHNT and YYREEE (reference sequence). V lost 0 bases, J lost 7 bases, and 8 bases lay in between. The CDR3 is 13 residues long.

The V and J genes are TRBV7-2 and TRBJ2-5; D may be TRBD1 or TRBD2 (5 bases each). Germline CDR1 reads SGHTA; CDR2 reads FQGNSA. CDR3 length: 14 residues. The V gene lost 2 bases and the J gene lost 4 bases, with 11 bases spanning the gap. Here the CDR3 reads CASSLNYGGETQYF. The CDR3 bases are TGTGCCAGCAGCTTAAACTATGGGGGAGAGACCCAGTACTTC.

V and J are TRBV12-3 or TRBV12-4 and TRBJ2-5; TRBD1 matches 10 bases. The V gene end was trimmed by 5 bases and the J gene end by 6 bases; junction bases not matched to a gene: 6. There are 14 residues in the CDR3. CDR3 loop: CASSLTGGGQTQYF. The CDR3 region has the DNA TGTGCCAGCAGTCTGACAGGGGGCGGACAGACCCAGTACTTC.

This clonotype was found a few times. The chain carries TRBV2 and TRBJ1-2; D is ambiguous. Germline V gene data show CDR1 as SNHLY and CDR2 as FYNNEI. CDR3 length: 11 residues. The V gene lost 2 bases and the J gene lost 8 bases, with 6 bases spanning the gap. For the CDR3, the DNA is TGTGCCAGCAGTGAATCCGCCGGCTACACCTTC. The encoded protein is CASSESAGYTF. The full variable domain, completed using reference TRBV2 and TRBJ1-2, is EPEVTQTPSHQVTQMGQEVILRCVPISNHLYFYWYRQILGQKVEFLVSFYNNEISEKSEIFDDQFSVERPDGSNFTLKIRSTKLEDSAMYFCASSESAGYTFGSGTRLTVV.

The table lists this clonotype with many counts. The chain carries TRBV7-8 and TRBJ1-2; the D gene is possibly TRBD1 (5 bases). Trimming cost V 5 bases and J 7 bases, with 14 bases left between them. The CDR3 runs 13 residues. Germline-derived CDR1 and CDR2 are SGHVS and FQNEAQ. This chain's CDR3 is CASSTGGYGGYTF. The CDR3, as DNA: TGTGCCAGCAGCACCGGGGGGTACGGTGGCTACACCTTC. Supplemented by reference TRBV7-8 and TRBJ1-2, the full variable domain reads GAGVSQSPRYKVAKRGQDVALRCDPISGHVSLFWYQQALGQGPEFLTYFQNEAQLDKSGLPSDRFFAERPEGSVSTLKIQRTQQEDSAVYLCASSTGGYGGYTFGSGTRLTVV.

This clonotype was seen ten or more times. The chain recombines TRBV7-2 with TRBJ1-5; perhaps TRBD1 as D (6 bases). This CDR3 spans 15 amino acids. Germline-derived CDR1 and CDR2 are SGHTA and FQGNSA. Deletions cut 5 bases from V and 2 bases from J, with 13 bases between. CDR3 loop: CASSPTWGRNQPQHF. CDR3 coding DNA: TGTGCCAGCAGCCCTACTTGGGGGCGCAATCAGCCCCAGCATTTT. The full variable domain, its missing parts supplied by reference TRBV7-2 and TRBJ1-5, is GAGVSQSPSNKVTEKGKDVELRCDPISGHTALYWYRQSLGQGLEFLIYFQGNSAPDKSGLPSDRFSAERTGGSVSTLTIQRTQQEDSAVYLCASSPTWGRNQPQHFGDGTRLSIL.

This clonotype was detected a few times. The CDR3 spells CASSLARLGPAQETQYF. In DNA, the CDR3 is TGCGCCAGCAGCTTGGCCAGGTTGGGACCGGCACAAGAGACCCAGTACTTC. The chain has TRBV5-1 and TRBJ2-5; D possibly matches TRBD1 or TRBD2 (5 bases each). There are 17 residues in the CDR3. With 0 bases removed from V and 2 bases from J, the gap between germline ends came to 17 bases. Germline V gene lookup returns CDR1 SGHRS and CDR2 YFSETQ.

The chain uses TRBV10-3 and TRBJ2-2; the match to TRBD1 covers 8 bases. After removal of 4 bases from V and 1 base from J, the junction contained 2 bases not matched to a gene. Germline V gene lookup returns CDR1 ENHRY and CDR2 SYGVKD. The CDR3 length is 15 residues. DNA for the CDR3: TGTGCCATCAGTGGAGGGACAGGGAACACCGGGGAGCTGTTTTTT. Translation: CAISGGTGNTGELFF.

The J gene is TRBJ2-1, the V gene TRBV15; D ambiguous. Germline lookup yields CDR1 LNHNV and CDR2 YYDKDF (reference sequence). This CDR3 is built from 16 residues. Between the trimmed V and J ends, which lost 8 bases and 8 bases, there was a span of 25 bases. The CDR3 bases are TGTGCCACCGGGTGGGGTTCTAGGAAAGGTGCAGATGAGCAGTTCTTC. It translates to CATGWGSRKGADEQFF.

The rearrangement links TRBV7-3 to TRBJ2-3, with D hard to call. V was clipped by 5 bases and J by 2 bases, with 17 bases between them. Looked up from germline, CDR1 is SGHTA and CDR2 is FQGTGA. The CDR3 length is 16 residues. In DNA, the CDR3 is TGTGCCAGCAGCCCGGAAGGTGGGCGGTTCACAGATACGCAGTATTTT. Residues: CASSPEGGRFTDTQYF.

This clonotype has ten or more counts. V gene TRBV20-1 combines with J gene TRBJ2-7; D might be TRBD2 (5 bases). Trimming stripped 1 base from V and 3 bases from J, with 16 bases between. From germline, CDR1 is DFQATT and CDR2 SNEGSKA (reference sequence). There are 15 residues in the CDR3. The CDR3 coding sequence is TGCAGTGCTAGAGCGAACGGGGATGGGTACTACGAGCAGTACTTC. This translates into CSARANGDGYYEQYF.

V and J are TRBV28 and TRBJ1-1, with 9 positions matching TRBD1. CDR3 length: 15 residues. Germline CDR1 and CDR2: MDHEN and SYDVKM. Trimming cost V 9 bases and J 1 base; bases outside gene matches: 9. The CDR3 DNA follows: TGTGCCAGTGGGACAGGGCGTGTTAAGAACACTGAAGCTTTCTTT. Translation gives CASGTGRVKNTEAFF. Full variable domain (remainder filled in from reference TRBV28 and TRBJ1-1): DVKVTQSSRYLVKRTGEKVFLECVQDMDHENMFWYRQDPGLGLRLIYFSYDVKMKEKGDIPEGYSVSREKKERFSLILESASTNQTSMYLCASGTGRVKNTEAFFGQGTRLTVV.

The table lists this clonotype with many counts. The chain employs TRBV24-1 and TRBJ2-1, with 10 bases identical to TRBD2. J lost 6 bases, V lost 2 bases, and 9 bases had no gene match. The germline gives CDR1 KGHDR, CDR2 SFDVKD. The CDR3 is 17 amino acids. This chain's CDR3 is CATSDSRTSGILNEQFF. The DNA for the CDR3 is TGTGCCACCAGTGATTCCCGGACTAGCGGAATACTCAATGAGCAGTTCTTC.

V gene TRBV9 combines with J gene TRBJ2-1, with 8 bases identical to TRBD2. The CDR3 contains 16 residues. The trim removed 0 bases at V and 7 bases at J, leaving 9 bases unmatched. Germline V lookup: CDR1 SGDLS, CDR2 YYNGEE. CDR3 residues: CASSVDPSGWANEQFF. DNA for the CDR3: TGTGCCAGCAGCGTAGACCCTAGCGGGTGGGCGAATGAGCAGTTCTTC.

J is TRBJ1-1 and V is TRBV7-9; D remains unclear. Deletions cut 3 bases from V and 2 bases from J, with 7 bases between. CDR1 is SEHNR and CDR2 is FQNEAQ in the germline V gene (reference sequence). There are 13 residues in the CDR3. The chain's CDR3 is CASSFRHNTEAFF. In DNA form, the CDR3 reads TGTGCCAGCAGCTTCAGACATAACACTGAAGCTTTCTTT.

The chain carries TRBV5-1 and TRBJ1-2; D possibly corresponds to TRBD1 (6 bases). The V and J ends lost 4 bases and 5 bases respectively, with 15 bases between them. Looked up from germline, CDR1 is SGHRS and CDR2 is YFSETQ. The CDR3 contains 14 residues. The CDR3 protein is CASSLARGAYGYTF. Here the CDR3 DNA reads TGCGCCAGCAGCCTGGCCCGGGGGGCATATGGCTACACCTTC.

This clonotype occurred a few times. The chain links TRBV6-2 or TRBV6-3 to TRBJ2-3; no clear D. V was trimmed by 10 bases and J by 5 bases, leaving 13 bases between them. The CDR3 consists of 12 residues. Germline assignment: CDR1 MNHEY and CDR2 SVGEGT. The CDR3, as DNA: TGTGCCACCAGCCAACGAAAAGATACGCAGTATTTT. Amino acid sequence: CATSQRKDTQYF.

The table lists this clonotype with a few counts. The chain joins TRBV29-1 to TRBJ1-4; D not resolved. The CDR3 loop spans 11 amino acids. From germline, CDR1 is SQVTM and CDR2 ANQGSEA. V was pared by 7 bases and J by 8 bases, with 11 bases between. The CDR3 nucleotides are TGCAGCGCCATCGAGAACGAAAAACTGTTTTTT. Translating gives CSAIENEKLFF.

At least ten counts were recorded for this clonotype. The CDR3 DNA sequence: TGCAGCGAAAGTAGCGGGAGTAATGAGCAGTTCTTC. Protein product: CSESSGSNEQFF. This chain links TRBV29-1 with TRBJ2-1; TRBD2 matches at 9 bases. The junction had 5 bases not matched to a gene; V was cut back by 7 bases and J by 7 bases. The germline V gene has CDR1 SQVTM and CDR2 ANQGSEA. The CDR3 contains 12 residues.

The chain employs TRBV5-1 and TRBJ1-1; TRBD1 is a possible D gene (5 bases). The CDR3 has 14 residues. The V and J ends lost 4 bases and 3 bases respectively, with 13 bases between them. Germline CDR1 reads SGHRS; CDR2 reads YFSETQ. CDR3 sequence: CASSRGPRDTEAFF. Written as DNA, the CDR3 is TGCGCCAGCAGCCGGGGCCCCCGCGACACTGAAGCTTTCTTT.

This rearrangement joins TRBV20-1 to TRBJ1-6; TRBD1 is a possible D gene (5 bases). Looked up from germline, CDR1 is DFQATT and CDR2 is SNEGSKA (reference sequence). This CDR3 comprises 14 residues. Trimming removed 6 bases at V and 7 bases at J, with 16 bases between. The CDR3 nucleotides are TGCAGTGCCCCGATGAAAAACAGGAATTCACCCCTCCACTTT. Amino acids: CSAPMKNRNSPLHF.

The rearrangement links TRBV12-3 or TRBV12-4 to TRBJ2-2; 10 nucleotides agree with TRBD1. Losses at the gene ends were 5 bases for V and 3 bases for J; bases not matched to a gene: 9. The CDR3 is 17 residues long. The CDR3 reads CASSPGHGTGDTGELFF. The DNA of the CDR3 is TGTGCCAGCAGTCCAGGTCATGGGACAGGGGACACCGGGGAGCTGTTTTTT.

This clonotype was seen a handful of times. In DNA form, the CDR3 reads TGCAGTGCTAGCGCGCTAGCGGGGGGGTGGGAGCAGTACTTC. It is translated as CSASALAGGWEQYF. The V call is TRBV20-1, the J call TRBJ2-7; TRBD2 matches at 12 bases. Germline CDR1 DFQATT, CDR2 SNEGSKA (reference sequence). The V gene end was trimmed by 3 bases and the J gene end by 7 bases; junction bases not matched to a gene: 7. CDR3 length: 14 amino acids.

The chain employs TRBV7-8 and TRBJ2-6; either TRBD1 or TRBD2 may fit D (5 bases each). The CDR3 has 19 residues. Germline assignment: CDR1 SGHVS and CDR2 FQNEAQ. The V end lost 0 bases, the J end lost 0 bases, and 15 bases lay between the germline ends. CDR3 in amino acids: CASSLARQGSVSGANVLTF. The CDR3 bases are TGTGCCAGCAGCTTAGCAAGGCAGGGTAGCGTCTCTGGGGCCAACGTCCTGACTTTC.

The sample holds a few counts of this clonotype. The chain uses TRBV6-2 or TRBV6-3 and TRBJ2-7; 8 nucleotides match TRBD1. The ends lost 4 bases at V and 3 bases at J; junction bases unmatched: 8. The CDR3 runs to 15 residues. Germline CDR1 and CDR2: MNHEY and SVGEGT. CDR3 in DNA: TGTGCCAGCAGTTTGGTGGGGACAGGACTCTACGAGCAGTACTTC. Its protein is CASSLVGTGLYEQYF.

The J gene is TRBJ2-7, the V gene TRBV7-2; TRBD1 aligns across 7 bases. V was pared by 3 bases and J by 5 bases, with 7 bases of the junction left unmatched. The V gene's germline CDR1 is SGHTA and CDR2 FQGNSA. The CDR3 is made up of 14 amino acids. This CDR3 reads CASSFLTGRHEQYF. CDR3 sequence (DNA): TGTGCCAGCAGCTTTTTGACAGGGCGCCACGAGCAGTACTTC.

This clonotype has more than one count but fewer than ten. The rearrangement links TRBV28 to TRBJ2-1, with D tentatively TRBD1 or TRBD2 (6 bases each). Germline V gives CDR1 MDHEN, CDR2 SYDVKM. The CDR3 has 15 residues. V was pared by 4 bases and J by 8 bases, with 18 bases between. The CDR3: CASSSEGEVDDEQFF. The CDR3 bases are TGTGCCAGCAGTTCTGAGGGGGAGGTTGACGATGAGCAGTTCTTC.

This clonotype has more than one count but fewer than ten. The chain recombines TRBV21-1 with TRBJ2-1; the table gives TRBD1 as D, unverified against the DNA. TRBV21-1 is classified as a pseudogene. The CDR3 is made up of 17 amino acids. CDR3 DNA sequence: TGTGCCAGCAGCAGAGGACTAGTTGTAGGGACATTCAATGAGCAGTTCTTC. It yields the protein CASSRGLVVGTFNEQFF.

The CDR3 reads CSARPINYGYTF. CDR3 nucleotide sequence: TGCAGTGCTAGACCTATTAACTATGGCTACACCTTC. The rearrangement uses TRBV20-1 and TRBJ1-2; D is ambiguous. This CDR3 spans 12 amino acids. Germline assignment: CDR1 DFQATT and CDR2 SNEGSKA (reference sequence). Deletions cut 2 bases from V and 1 base from J, with 5 bases between.

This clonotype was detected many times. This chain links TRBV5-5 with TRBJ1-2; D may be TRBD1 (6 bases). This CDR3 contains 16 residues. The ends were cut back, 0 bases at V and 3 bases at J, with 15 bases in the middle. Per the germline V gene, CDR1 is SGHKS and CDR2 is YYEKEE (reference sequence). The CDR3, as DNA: TGTGCCAGCAGCTTGGGGGGACAACCTGGTCACTATGGCTACACCTTC. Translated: CASSLGGQPGHYGYTF.